Described below is a single T cell receptor (beta chain) sequence and its context. These data originate in a study of blood T cell repertoires in COVID-19. Study summary: From the United States, Italy and Spain came samples of acute and convalescent COVID-19. PBMCs, B-cell-depleted T cells, or T cells provided the cDNA or gDNA that made up the material.

In the original processing: Estimated nucleated cell counts came from reference gene primer amplification. Clones were sequenced by immunoSEQ multiplex PCR, and TCRdb holds only the in-frame ones, with some missing. D and trimming were read from the DNA, whereas the V and J calls and clone size are those reported in that table. The data show about 58,000 clones, about 85% seen once. The source of this sequence is a man aged 35 to 55 with active COVID-19. Sequencing was carried out using peripheral blood.

The CDR3 loop reads CATSGPGANTGELFF. The CDR3 DNA is TGTGCCACCAGTGGTCCGGGGGCGAACACCGGGGAGCTGTTTTTT. V gene TRBV24-1 combines with J gene TRBJ2-2, with D perhaps matching TRBD2 (6 bases). The CDR3 has 15 residues. Germline V lookup: CDR1 KGHDR, CDR2 SFDVKD. With 5 bases removed from V and 0 bases from J, the gap between germline ends came to 9 bases.